The sequence of this TCR beta chain was determined in a study of cytomegalovirus exposure and HLA in healthy donors. About the study: Early on, a data release was issued that held roughly 84 million unique TCRs from HLA-typed donors.

PCR was performed using 60 Vbeta and 13 Jbeta primers. TCRdb keeps only in-frame clones here, not all; method: immunoSEQ multiplex PCR. Of over 100,000 clones listed, about 60% are singletons. As concerns this clone: Its antigen is still unknown. Germline is not matched at one junction end, which may reflect a read error.

General study results and limits: With high specificity and sensitivity, the classifier reportedly diagnosed cytomegalovirus status. Among TCR beta chains of equal frequency, HLA-associated ones were more clonally expanded in a later analysis.

Per the germline V gene, CDR1 is SSHAT and CDR2 is FNYEAQ (reference sequence). The CDR3 has 20 residues. The chain combines TRBV7-7 with TRBJ2-2; 15 nucleotides agree with TRBD2. Source material: PBMCs. This TCR came from a woman in her 30s in good health and CMV-seronegative. The CDR3 sequence is CASSLAHDGTSGRFTGELFF. The CDR3, as DNA: TGTGCTAGCAGCTTAGCGCACGACGGGACTAGCGGGAGGTTCACCGGGGAGCTGTTTTTT.